Described below is a single TCR beta chain sequence and its context. The antigen remains unidentified. The data belong to a study of post-analysis software for immune sequencing data. The germline gives CDR1 SGHTA, CDR2 FQGTGA. The CDR3 contains 17 residues. The germline V and J ends were trimmed by 2 bases and 1 base, with 16 bases remaining between them. Unique molecular identifiers had been added to the TCR beta cDNA libraries. TCRdb ran MiXCR on the PCR reads and lists one entry per CDR3 protein. The sample has roughly 410,000 distinct CDR3 sequences, less than 40% seen once; the top ten hold over 10%. Findings of the study overall: Strong co-clustering by F measure linked samples that shared a preparation batch. TRBV5-6, TRBV5-1 and TRBV20-1 belonged to a set of roughly 5 TRBV segments that were more frequent in patients than controls.

The genes are TRBV7-3 and TRBJ2-3, with D perhaps matching TRBD2 (6 bases). This sequence originates from a girl aged 5 to 17 with multiple sclerosis. The specimen sequenced was blood. The DNA for the CDR3 is TGTGCCAGCAGCTTATACGGAGGGGTAGAGGGCACAGATACGCAGTATTTT. Its protein is CASSLYGGVEGTDTQYF.